This is a list of T cell receptor beta chains from one sample in a study of OX40 agonist ivuxolimab in advanced cancers. Clones were sequenced by immunoSEQ multiplex PCR, and TCRdb holds only the in-frame ones, with some missing. The sample consists of about 20,000 clones, just under 75% of them appearing once. Sequencing was performed on CD4+ or CD8+ T cells sorted from blood, taken in a trial of the OX40 agonist ivuxolimab. The receptors come from an adult with an advanced solid tumor such as melanoma, head and neck, liver or kidney cancer. The CDR3 runs from the conserved cysteine through the conserved F or W. The order of the fields is V gene, J gene, D gene, clone size, CDR3 protein, CDR3 DNA. D genes are given only for firm matches. The listing skips clone size in some rows; elsewhere it reads once, few, many or a size class.

>TRBV13|TRBJ1-1|NA|NA
CASSLQDEAFF
TGTGCCAGCAGCTTACAGGACGAAGCTTTCTTT
>TRBV29-1|TRBJ2-7|NA|NA
CSVAGSGFEQYF
TGCAGCGTCGCCGGGTCCGGGTTCGAGCAGTACTTC
>TRBV28|TRBJ1-5|NA|NA
CASSLRKSQPQHF
TGTGCCAGCAGTTTGAGGAAGAGTCAGCCCCAGCATTTT
>TRBV4-3|TRBJ2-7|TRBD1|NA
CASSPGQGGYEQYF
TGCGCCAGCAGCCCGGGACAGGGCGGCTACGAGCAGTACTTC
>TRBV5-6|TRBJ2-3|NA|NA
CASNGDTQYF
TGTGCCAGCAACGGCGATACGCAGTATTTT
>TRBV28|TRBJ2-2|TRBD2|NA
CASQGLEDTGELFF
TGTGCCAGCCAGGGACTAGAAGACACCGGGGAGCTGTTTTTT
>TRBV7-9|TRBJ1-2|NA|NA
CASSLMGLYGYTF
TGTGCCAGCAGCTTAATGGGCCTCTATGGCTACACCTTC
>TRBV5-4|TRBJ2-1|TRBD1|medium-sized
CGYRGLPNEQFF
TGTGGATACAGGGGGCTTCCCAATGAGCAGTTCTTC
>TRBV7-9|TRBJ2-1|NA|NA
CASSLSGWEDNYNEQFF
TGTGCCAGCAGCTTGTCCGGGTGGGAGGATAACTACAATGAGCAGTTCTTC
>TRBV7-3|TRBJ1-1|TRBD1|NA
CASSSGTGNTEAFF
TGTGCCAGCAGCTCCGGGACAGGGAACACTGAAGCTTTCTTT
>TRBV5-6|TRBJ1-4|NA|NA
CASSFPGSNEKLFF
TGTGCCAGCAGTTTCCCGGGCAGCAATGAAAAACTGTTTTTT
>TRBV5-1|TRBJ1-2|NA|few
CASSFLLDGYGYTF
TGCGCCAGCAGCTTTCTTTTGGACGGCTATGGCTACACCTTC
>TRBV6-5|TRBJ2-5|NA|NA
CASSYGPLAYQETQYF
TGTGCCAGCAGTTACGGGCCCCTAGCGTACCAAGAGACCCAGTACTTC
>TRBV6-5|TRBJ2-7|NA|NA
CASSYSQRNEQYF
TGTGCCAGCAGTTACTCCCAGCGGAACGAGCAGTACTTC
>TRBV28|TRBJ2-3|NA|NA
CASSLDGNGDTQYF
TGTGCCAGCAGTTTAGACGGGAATGGAGATACGCAGTATTTT
>TRBV4-3|TRBJ2-1|TRBD1|NA
CASSQDLWTGGKNEQFF
TGCGCCAGCAGCCAAGATCTGTGGACAGGTGGAAAGAATGAGCAGTTCTTC
>TRBV6-5|TRBJ2-5|TRBD1|once
CASSYWDRQETQYF
TGTGCCAGCAGTTACTGGGACAGACAAGAGACCCAGTACTTC
>TRBV5-8|TRBJ1-1|NA|NA
CASSSQDGNTEAFF
TGTGCCAGCAGCTCCCAGGACGGAAACACTGAAGCTTTCTTT
>TRBV11-2|TRBJ2-7|NA|NA
CASSLPFSYEQYF
TGTGCCAGCAGCTTACCATTTTCCTACGAGCAGTACTTC
>TRBV7-9|TRBJ1-1|NA|NA
CASSQGMNTEAFF
TGTGCCAGCAGCCAAGGGATGAACACTGAAGCTTTCTTT
>TRBV2|TRBJ2-7|NA|NA
CASSEWQEQYF
TGTGCCAGCAGTGAATGGCAGGAGCAGTACTTC
>TRBV28|TRBJ1-1|NA|hyperexpanded
CAISFQGYTEAFF
TGTGCCATATCATTTCAGGGATACACTGAAGCTTTCTTT
>TRBV15|TRBJ1-3|TRBD1|NA
CATSPRRGTTGQGGKNTIYF
TGTGCCACCAGCCCACGACGAGGGACTACGGGACAGGGGGGTAAAAACACCATATATTTT
>TRBV7-9|TRBJ2-2|NA|NA
CASSPRGPASTGELFF
TGTGCCAGCAGCCCTAGGGGCCCGGCAAGTACCGGGGAGCTGTTTTTT
>TRBV11-2|TRBJ2-1|NA|NA
CASRLGTYNEQFF
TGTGCCAGCAGATTAGGGACCTACAATGAGCAGTTCTTC
>TRBV5-6|TRBJ2-1|NA|NA
CASSPGNGEQFF
TGTGCCAGCAGCCCCGGGAACGGTGAGCAGTTCTTC
>TRBV4-2|TRBJ1-2|NA|NA
CASSQDRGAGVYGYTF
TGTGCCAGCAGCCAAGATAGGGGGGCAGGGGTGTATGGCTACACCTTC
>TRBV4-3|TRBJ2-7|NA|once
CASRPGRASYEQYF
TGCGCCAGCCGACCTGGCAGGGCCTCCTACGAGCAGTACTTC
>TRBV7-9|TRBJ1-4|NA|few
CASSFVDDGGNEKLFF
TGTGCCAGCAGCTTCGTTGACGACGGCGGTAATGAAAAACTGTTTTTT
>TRBV4-1|TRBJ1-2|NA|NA
CASSSLISGAYYGYTF
TGCGCCAGCAGCTCTCTTATCTCAGGGGCTTACTATGGCTACACCTTC
>TRBV9|TRBJ2-4|NA|NA
CASSVEGWDTTQNIQYF
TGTGCCAGCAGCGTAGAAGGGTGGGACACAACACAAAACATTCAGTACTTC
>TRBV7-9|TRBJ2-1|NA|NA
CASSLGGRNEQFF
TGTGCCAGCAGCTTGGGAGGCCGCAATGAGCAGTTCTTC
>TRBV4-1|TRBJ2-7|NA|NA
CASSQGQTYEQYF
TGCGCCAGCAGCCAAGGGCAGACCTACGAGCAGTACTTC
>TRBV27|TRBJ2-3|NA|once
CASSLTGTDTQYF
TGTGCCAGCAGTTTAACAGGGACTGATACGCAGTATTTT
>TRBV30|TRBJ1-1|NA|NA
CAWSVNMNTEAFF
TGTGCCTGGAGTGTCAATATGAACACTGAAGCTTTCTTT